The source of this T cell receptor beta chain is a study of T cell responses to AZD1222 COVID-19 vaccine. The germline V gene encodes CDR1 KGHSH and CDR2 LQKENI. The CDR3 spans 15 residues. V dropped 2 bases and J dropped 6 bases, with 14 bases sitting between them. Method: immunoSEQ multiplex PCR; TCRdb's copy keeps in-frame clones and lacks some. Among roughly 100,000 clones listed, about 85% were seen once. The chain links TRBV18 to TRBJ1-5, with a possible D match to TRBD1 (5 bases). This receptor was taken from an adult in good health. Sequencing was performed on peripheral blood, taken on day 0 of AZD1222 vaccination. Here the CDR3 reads CASSPGRDFGQPQHF. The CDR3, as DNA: TGTGCCAGCTCACCAGGCAGGGACTTTGGTCAGCCCCAGCATTTT.